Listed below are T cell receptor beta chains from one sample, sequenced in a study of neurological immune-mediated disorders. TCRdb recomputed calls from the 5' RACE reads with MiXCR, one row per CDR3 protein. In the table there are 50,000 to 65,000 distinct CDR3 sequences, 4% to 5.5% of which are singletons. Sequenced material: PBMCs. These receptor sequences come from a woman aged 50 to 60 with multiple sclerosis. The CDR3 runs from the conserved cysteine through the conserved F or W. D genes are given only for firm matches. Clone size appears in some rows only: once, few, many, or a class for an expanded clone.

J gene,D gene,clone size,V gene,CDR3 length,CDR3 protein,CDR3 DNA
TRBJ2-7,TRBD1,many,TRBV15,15,CATSRPGQGSYEQYF,TGTGCCACCAGCAGGCCCGGACAGGGCTCCTACGAGCAGTACTTC
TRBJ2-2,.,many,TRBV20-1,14,CSARESITSGELFF,TGCAGTGCTAGAGAATCGATAACTTCCGGGGAGCTGTTTTTT
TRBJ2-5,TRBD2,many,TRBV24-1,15,CATSDWGGLQETQYF,TGTGCCACCAGTGATTGGGGGGGACTCCAAGAGACCCAGTACTTC
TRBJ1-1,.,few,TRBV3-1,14,CASSQPGLYTEAFF,TGTGCCAGCAGCCAACCAGGACTGTACACTGAAGCTTTCTTT
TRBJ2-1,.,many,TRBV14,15,CASTLAGVEDNEQFF,TGTGCCAGCACCCTAGCAGGCGTGGAGGACAATGAGCAGTTCTTC
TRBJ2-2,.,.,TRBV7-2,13,CASSLGQSLELFF,TGTGCCAGCAGCTTAGGACAGAGCCTGGAGCTGTTTTTT
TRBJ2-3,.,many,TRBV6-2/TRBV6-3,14,CASSPGLATDTQYF,TGTGCCAGCAGCCCAGGACTGGCCACAGATACGCAGTATTTT
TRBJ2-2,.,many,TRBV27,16,CASSARQAENTGELFF,TGTGCCAGCAGTGCCAGACAGGCCGAGAACACCGGGGAGCTGTTTTTT
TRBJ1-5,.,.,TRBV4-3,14,CASSQDQGEQPQNF,TGCGCCAGCAGCCAAGACCAGGGTGAGCAGCCCCAGAATTTT
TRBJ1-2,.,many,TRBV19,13,CASSFGQLDGYTF,TGTGCCAGTAGTTTCGGCCAGCTTGATGGCTACACCTTC
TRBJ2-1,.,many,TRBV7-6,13,CASSLEPETEQFF,TGTGCCAGCAGCTTAGAGCCGGAGACGGAGCAGTTCTTC
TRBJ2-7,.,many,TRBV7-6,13,CASSLRGASEQYF,TGTGCCAGCAGCTTACGGGGGGCGAGCGAGCAGTACTTC
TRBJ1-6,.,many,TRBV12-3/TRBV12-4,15,CASSPTQGRNSPLHF,TGTGCCAGCAGTCCGACTCAGGGTAGGAATTCACCCCTCCACTTT
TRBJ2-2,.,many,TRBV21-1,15,CASIEVADFTGELFF,TGTGCCAGCATCGAGGTAGCGGACTTTACCGGGGAGCTGTTTTTT
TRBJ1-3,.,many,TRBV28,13,CASMRYSGNTIYF,TGTGCCAGCATGCGGTACTCTGGAAACACCATATATTTT
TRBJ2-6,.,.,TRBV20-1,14,CSAMDPSGAKVLTF,TGCAGTGCTATGGATCCCTCTGGGGCCAAAGTCCTGACTTTC
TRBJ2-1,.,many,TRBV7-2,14,CASRQPGSSNEQFF,TGTGCCAGCAGACAACCGGGGTCCAGCAATGAGCAGTTCTTC
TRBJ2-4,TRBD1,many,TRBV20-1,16,CSASDDRGVAKNIQYF,TGCAGTGCTAGCGACGACAGGGGAGTAGCCAAAAACATTCAGTACTTC
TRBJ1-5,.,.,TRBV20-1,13,CSANQGNNQPQHF,TGCAGTGCTAATCAGGGAAATAATCAGCCCCAGCATTTT
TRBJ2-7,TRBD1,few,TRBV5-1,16,CASSLKRTGIPYEQYF,TGCGCCAGCAGCCTGAAGCGGACAGGGATCCCCTACGAGCAGTACTTC
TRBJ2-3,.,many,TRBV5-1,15,CASSPRGPSGFSEYF,TGCGCCAGCAGCCCGCGAGGCCCCTCGGGTTTCTCGGAGTATTTT
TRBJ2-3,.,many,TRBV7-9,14,CASIGGTSTDTQYF,TGTGCCAGCATCGGCGGAACTAGCACAGATACGCAGTATTTT
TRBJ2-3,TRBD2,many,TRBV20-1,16,CSARGYRRGTPDTQYF,TGCAGTGCTAGAGGTTACCGGCGGGGGACGCCGGATACGCAGTATTTT
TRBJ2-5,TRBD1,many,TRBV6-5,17,CASRKHSPDRRRETQYF,TGTGCCAGCAGAAAACACTCCCCGGACAGGAGGCGGGAGACCCAGTACTTC
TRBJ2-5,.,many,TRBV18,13,CASSPRLEETQYF,TGTGCCAGCTCACCCCGACTAGAAGAGACCCAGTACTTC
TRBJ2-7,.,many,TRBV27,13,CASSTWGAIEQYF,TGTGCCAGCAGTACCTGGGGTGCCATAGAGCAGTACTTC
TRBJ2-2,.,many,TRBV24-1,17,CATSEYRGFANTGELFF,TGTGCCACCAGTGAATACAGAGGATTTGCGAACACCGGGGAGCTGTTTTTT
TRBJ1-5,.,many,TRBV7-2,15,CASSPSGLKNQPQHF,TGTGCCAGCAGCCCTTCGGGACTCAAAAATCAGCCCCAGCATTTT
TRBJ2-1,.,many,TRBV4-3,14,CASSQAALAGEQFF,TGCGCCAGCAGCCAAGCGGCACTGGCTGGTGAGCAGTTCTTC
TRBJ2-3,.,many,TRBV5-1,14,CASSLEFSGDTQYF,TGCGCCAGCAGCTTGGAATTTTCGGGGGATACGCAGTATTTT
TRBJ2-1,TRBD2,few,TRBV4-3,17,CASARSPSGGAVNEQFF,TGCGCCAGCGCGAGGAGCCCAAGCGGGGGGGCGGTAAATGAGCAGTTCTTC
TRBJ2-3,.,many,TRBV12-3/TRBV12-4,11,CASSFLDTQYF,TGTGCCAGCAGTTTCTTAGATACGCAGTATTTT
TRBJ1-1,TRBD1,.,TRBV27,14,CASRLTGYNAEAFF,TGTGCCAGCAGGCTGACAGGGTATAACGCTGAAGCTTTCTTT
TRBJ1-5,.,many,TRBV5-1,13,CASSLQGGQPQHF,TGCGCCAGCAGCCTACAGGGCGGTCAGCCCCAGCATTTT
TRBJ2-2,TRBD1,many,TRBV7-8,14,CASRPDRVEGELFF,TGTGCCAGCAGACCGGACAGGGTGGAAGGGGAGCTGTTTTTT
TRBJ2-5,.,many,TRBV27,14,CASSLWTNQETQYF,TGTGCCAGCAGTTTGTGGACAAACCAAGAGACCCAGTACTTC